The 24 T cell receptor beta chains in this list originate from one sample, sequenced in a study of T cells in Graves' hyperthyroidism and ophthalmopathy. Amplification of TCR beta CDR3 regions was performed using RNA transcripts as template. During a first-round RT-PCR of the TCR CDR3, the HTBI primer set was used. TCRdb reanalysed the multiplex PCR reads using MiXCR and keeps one entry per CDR3 protein. The sample includes hundreds of thousands of distinct CDR3 sequences, around 20% of them seen just once. The sample consisted of blood. These receptors were taken from a man under 40 with Graves' ophthalmopathy.

This clonotype has a handful of counts. J is TRBJ2-1 and V is TRBV27, with 8 bases identical to TRBD2. Germline V gene sequence: CDR1 MNHEY, CDR2 SMNVEV (reference sequence). This CDR3 contains 14 residues. V lost 5 bases and J lost 4; bases outside the gene matches: 4. The CDR3 sequence is CASSSGSTYNEQFF. The CDR3 nucleotides are TGTGCCAGCAGTAGCGGGAGTACGTACAATGAGCAGTTCTTC.

This clonotype was observed a handful of times. V gene TRBV11-2 combines with J gene TRBJ1-3; D uncertain. Germline values: CDR1 SGHAT, CDR2 FQNNGV. The CDR3 runs 11 residues. Between the trimmed V and J ends, which lost 1 base and 6 bases, there was a span of 1 base. The DNA of the CDR3 is TGTGCCAGCAGCTTAGCAAACACCATATATTTT. Translation: CASSLANTIYF.

As to this clonotype: The junction and the germline gene differ at one end; a read error may be behind it. This sequence joins TRBV2 and TRBJ1-2; D is undetermined. Looked up from germline, CDR1 is SNHLY and CDR2 is FYNNEI. This CDR3 is built from 13 residues. The DNA for the CDR3 is TGTGCCAGCTCGGACGACCCGGGCTATGGCTGCACCTTC. Residues: CASSDDPGYGCTF.

In its sample, this clonotype was seen many times. The chain uses TRBV5-5 and TRBJ2-1; 8 nucleotides align to TRBD2. V shed 5 bases and J 0 bases; nucleotides not matched to a gene: 13. Germline CDR1 reads SGHKS; CDR2 reads YYEKEE (reference sequence). The length of the CDR3 is 18 residues. CDR3 amino acids: CASRAGVGAIYSYNEQFF. Written as DNA, the CDR3 is TGTGCCAGCAGAGCGGGGGTGGGAGCAATTTACTCCTACAATGAGCAGTTCTTC.

V and J are TRBV28 and TRBJ2-7, with 8 nucleotides matching TRBD1. V dropped 3 bases and J dropped 5; count of bases not matched to a gene: 9. The germline CDR1 and CDR2 sequences are MDHEN and SYDVKM. The CDR3 is 15 amino acids. This chain's CDR3 is CASSLSQGAVNEQYF. CDR3 DNA sequence: TGTGCCAGCAGTTTGTCGCAGGGGGCGGTGAACGAGCAGTACTTC.

This clonotype was seen many times. The rearrangement joins TRBV20-1 to TRBJ2-5, with D possibly TRBD1 on 6 matching bases. Germline CDR1 DFQATT, CDR2 SNEGSKA (reference sequence). The CDR3 spans 14 residues. Trimming took off 6 bases at V and 5 bases at J, with 19 bases between the two ends. The CDR3, as DNA: TGCAGTGCCAGAAAACAGGGACCCTTCGAGACCCAGTACTTC. This gives the protein CSARKQGPFETQYF.

There are a few counts of this clonotype. The chain employs TRBV10-2 and TRBJ2-3; TRBD1 aligns across 9 bases. The CDR3 loop spans 15 amino acids. Germline loops: CDR1 WSHSY, CDR2 SAAADI. With 7 bases clipped from V and 5 bases from J, the junction kept 10 bases outside the gene matches. This CDR3 reads CASKPTGGYEDTQYF. The CDR3 bases are TGCGCCAGCAAGCCCACAGGGGGCTATGAAGATACGCAGTATTTT.

This clonotype was recorded at least ten times. This chain links TRBV11-2 with TRBJ2-3; tentatively, D is TRBD2 (6 bases). V was trimmed by 5 bases and J by 5 bases, leaving 26 bases between them. The CDR3 consists of 18 residues. CDR1 SGHAT and CDR2 FQNNGV come from the germline V gene. In DNA, the CDR3 is TGTGCCAGCAGCCGCAATCCGGGACTCACTCGGGACCAAGATACGCAGTATTTT. Encoded protein: CASSRNPGLTRDQDTQYF.

V gene TRBV6-2 or TRBV6-3 combines with J gene TRBJ2-2, with 11 positions matching TRBD2. Germline CDR1 and CDR2: MNHEY and SVGEGT. The length of the CDR3 is 17 residues. With V trimmed by 0 bases and J by 4 bases, 4 bases remained unmatched. CDR3 sequence (DNA): TGTGCCAGCAGTTACTCAGGACTAGCGGGCGTCACCGGGGAGCTGTTTTTT. It is translated as CASSYSGLAGVTGELFF.

There are a few counts of this clonotype. The rearrangement links TRBV7-9 to TRBJ1-5, with D perhaps matching TRBD1 (5 bases). The CDR3 is 15 amino acids. The V end lost 2 bases, the J end lost 5 bases, and 13 bases lay between the germline ends. Germline CDR1 and CDR2: SEHNR and FQNEAQ (reference sequence). The CDR3: CASSLLGGMYQPQHF. The CDR3, as DNA: TGTGCCAGCAGCTTATTGGGGGGTATGTATCAGCCCCAGCATTTT.

This clonotype has only a few counts. The chain is built from TRBV12-3 or TRBV12-4 and TRBJ2-1; D call uncertain. The V gene lost 7 bases and the J gene lost 6 bases, with 7 bases spanning the gap. The CDR3 is 11 amino acids. Here the CDR3 DNA reads TGTGCCAGCAACCTTAGCAATGAGCAGTTCTTC. Translating gives CASNLSNEQFF.

The rearrangement uses TRBV6-5 and TRBJ1-1; D remains ambiguous. The CDR3 length is 16 residues. The germline V gene has CDR1 MNHEY and CDR2 SVGAGI. Trimming took 0 bases from V and 0 from J, leaving 11 bases between them. The chain's CDR3 is CASSYSRRSMNTEAFF. The CDR3 bases are TGTGCCAGCAGTTACTCGAGAAGAAGTATGAACACTGAAGCTTTCTTT.

The chain couples TRBV20-1 to TRBJ2-1; possible D gene TRBD2, 6 bases. This CDR3 region has 15 residues. V was pared by 6 bases and J by 0 bases, with 15 bases between. Germline-derived CDR1 and CDR2 are DFQATT and SNEGSKA (reference sequence). The CDR3: CSALKRAISYNEQFF. The CDR3 bases are TGCAGTGCCCTCAAGCGGGCCATCTCCTACAATGAGCAGTTCTTC.

The chain recombines TRBV14 with TRBJ2-7, with TRBD2 matching over 12 bases. J was trimmed by 0 bases and V by 4 bases; bases with no gene match: 10. This CDR3 has 18 residues. Germline values: CDR1 SGHDN, CDR2 FVKESK. This CDR3 is CASSLTSGRTGSSYEQYF. The CDR3 bases are TGTGCCAGCAGCCTGACTAGCGGGAGAACAGGGAGCTCCTACGAGCAGTACTTC.

The V and J genes are TRBV20-1 and TRBJ2-1; no reliable D call. V was trimmed by 1 base and J by 6 bases, leaving 10 bases between them. The CDR3 consists of 13 residues. Germline V gene lookup returns CDR1 DFQATT and CDR2 SNEGSKA (reference sequence). The CDR3 spells CSARVPQRNEQFF. CDR3 sequence (DNA): TGCAGTGCTAGAGTACCCCAGCGCAATGAGCAGTTCTTC.

This clonotype was seen a few times. Compared with germline, one end of the junction differs, possibly owing to a read error. The chain couples TRBV30 to TRBJ2-2; D might be TRBD2 (7 bases). The CDR3 spans 13 residues. The germline CDR1 and CDR2 sequences are GTSNPN and SVGIG (reference sequence). CDR3 residues: CAWERDNTGELFF. In DNA form, the CDR3 reads TGTGCCTGGGAGCGGGACAACACCGGGGAGCTCTTTTTT.

The chain employs TRBV6-1 and TRBJ2-1, with TRBD2 matching over 12 bases. With 6 bases clipped from V and 8 bases from J, the junction kept 11 bases outside the gene matches. The CDR3 extends over 16 amino acids. Germline loops: CDR1 MNHNS, CDR2 SASEGT. The CDR3 protein is CASSDLAGGSVDEQFF. CDR3 bases: TGTGCCAGCAGCGATCTAGCGGGAGGGAGTGTAGATGAGCAGTTCTTC.

The CDR3 nucleotides are TGTGCCTGGAGTCAGGGCTCTGGGGCCAACGTCCTGACTTTC. It yields the protein CAWSQGSGANVLTF. The gene calls are TRBV30 and TRBJ2-6; maybe TRBD1 (5 bases). Germline V gives CDR1 GTSNPN, CDR2 SVGIG (reference sequence). Between the trimmed V and J ends, which lost 2 bases and 0 bases, there was a span of 5 bases. The CDR3 is 14 amino acids.

This clonotype came up once. V and J are TRBV4-1 and TRBJ2-5; maybe TRBD2 (5 bases). The CDR3 is 14 residues long. Germline CDR1 and CDR2: MGHRA and YSYEKL. V dropped 6 bases and J dropped 2 bases, with 13 bases sitting between them. The CDR3 nucleotides read TGCGCCAGCAGTCGAGCGGTGATTCAAGAGACCCAGTACTTC. This gives the protein CASSRAVIQETQYF.

The sample holds a few counts of this clonotype. The rearrangement joins TRBV28 to TRBJ2-7; D not certain. The CDR3 is 13 amino acids. V shed 3 bases and J shed 5 bases, with 11 bases lying between them. Germline V lookup: CDR1 MDHEN, CDR2 SYDVKM. DNA of the CDR3: TGTGCCAGCAGTTTCCCCCAAGAGGACGAGCAGTACTTC. Translation gives CASSFPQEDEQYF.

This clonotype was counted between two and nine times. The V and J genes are TRBV7-9 and TRBJ1-4; D unresolved. Germline V gene sequence: CDR1 SEHNR, CDR2 FQNEAQ (reference sequence). This CDR3 comprises 16 residues. The V and J ends lost 5 bases and 3 bases respectively, with 16 bases between them. DNA for the CDR3: TGTGCCAGCAGCCATTCAGCGGAGGCAGCTAATGAAAAACTGTTTTTT. Residues: CASSHSAEAANEKLFF.

The chain has TRBV6-2 or TRBV6-3 and TRBJ2-2; 7 bases map to TRBD1. The CDR3 length is 17 residues. Per the germline V gene, CDR1 is MNHEY and CDR2 is SVGEGT. The J segment lost 7 bases and the V segment lost 6 bases, leaving 17 bases of the junction unmatched. The CDR3 loop is CASSPGQQGIHVGELFF. The DNA for the CDR3 is TGTGCCAGCAGCCCCGGACAACAGGGGATTCACGTCGGGGAGCTGTTTTTT.

The chain combines TRBV27 with TRBJ1-1; TRBD1 might be the D (5 bases). The germline V gene has CDR1 MNHEY and CDR2 SMNVEV (reference sequence). CDR3 size: 14 residues. The V end lost 3 bases, the J end lost 7 bases, and 15 bases lay between the germline ends. CDR3 residues: CASSFTQGGGEAFF. CDR3 nucleotides: TGTGCCAGCAGTTTTACTCAGGGTGGGGGTGAAGCTTTCTTT.

This clonotype was found a few times. This rearrangement joins TRBV27 to TRBJ2-7; TRBD2 aligns across 14 bases. The CDR3 runs to 16 residues. V lost 6 bases and J lost 5; bases outside the gene matches: 9. Germline lookup yields CDR1 MNHEY and CDR2 SMNVEV (reference sequence). CDR3 sequence: CASSSGLAGVIHEQYF. CDR3 DNA sequence: TGTGCCAGCAGCTCGGGACTAGCGGGAGTTATCCACGAGCAGTACTTC.